The 19 T cell receptor beta chains below all came from one sample that was sequenced in a study of T-cell memory formation after mild COVID-19. TCRdb reprocessed the 5' RACE reads via MiXCR and lists one record per CDR3 protein. The sample consists of 450,000 or so distinct CDR3 sequences, around 18% of them appearing once. The sample was PBMCs or a T cell subset sorted from them (not recorded which). The receptors originated from an adult woman who had mild COVID-19 (a few samples of this study predate the infection). Cell type and time point are not known.

This clonotype was observed a handful of times. This chain links TRBV11-1 with TRBJ2-3; tentative D call: TRBD2 (6 bases). V shed 7 bases and J shed 4 bases, with 12 bases lying between them. Germline V gene data show CDR1 as SGHAT and CDR2 as FQDESV (reference sequence). This CDR3 has 13 residues. CDR3 loop: CASTAGTSDTQYF. For the CDR3, the DNA is TGTGCCAGCACCGCGGGGACTTCAGATACGCAGTATTTT. The full variable domain, its missing parts supplied by reference TRBV11-1 and TRBJ2-3, is EAEVAQSPRYKITEKSQAVAFWCDPISGHATLYWYRQILGQGPELLVQFQDESVVDDSQLPKDRFSAERLKGVDSTLKIQPAELGDSAMYLCASTAGTSDTQYFGPGTRLTVL.

The V call is TRBV15, the J call TRBJ1-4; weak D call: TRBD1 (5 bases). The CDR3 runs 15 residues. With 3 bases removed from V and 5 bases from J, the gap between germline ends came to 13 bases. Germline-derived CDR1 and CDR2 are LNHNV and YYDKDF (reference sequence). The CDR3 DNA reads as TGTGCCACCAGCAGCTTTGACAGCGCCAATGAAAAACTGTTTTTT. This sequence encodes CATSSFDSANEKLFF.

At least ten counts were recorded for this clonotype. The chain uses TRBV20-1 and TRBJ2-1; perhaps TRBD2 as D (6 bases). CDR1 and CDR2 (germline): DFQATT, SNEGSKA (reference sequence). The CDR3 contains 14 residues. V lost 0 bases to trimming and J lost 0 bases, with 6 bases between them. The CDR3 reads CSARDGSSYNEQFF. CDR3 coding DNA: TGCAGTGCTAGAGACGGGAGCTCCTACAATGAGCAGTTCTTC.

There are a few counts of this clonotype. The gene calls are TRBV6-2 or TRBV6-3 and TRBJ2-1; D is uncertain. The CDR3 extends over 12 amino acids. V lost 5 bases to trimming and J lost 8 bases, with 10 bases between them. CDR1 is MNHEY, CDR2 SVGEGT, per germline. CDR3 protein: CASSHNVDEQFF. The CDR3, as DNA: TGTGCCAGCAGTCATAACGTCGATGAGCAGTTCTTC.

V gene TRBV6-1 combines with J gene TRBJ1-2, with a possible D match to TRBD1 (5 bases). This CDR3 contains 12 residues. V was clipped by 4 bases and J by 4 bases, with 7 bases between them. Germline V gives CDR1 MNHNS, CDR2 SASEGT. The DNA of the CDR3 is TGTGCCAGCAGTGGGGACGCCTATGGCTACACCTTC. Translation gives CASSGDAYGYTF.

The chain combines TRBV15 with TRBJ1-5; 11 bases map to TRBD1. V was pared by 6 bases and J by 4 bases, with 5 bases of the junction left unmatched. Germline CDR1 is LNHNV and CDR2 is YYDKDF (reference sequence). This CDR3 comprises 15 residues. The CDR3 DNA sequence: TGTGCCACCAGACCGGACAGGGGGCCTAATCAGCCCCAGCATTTT. Amino acids: CATRPDRGPNQPQHF.

This clonotype was seen more than once but under ten times. V usage is TRBV24-1 and J usage is TRBJ2-5; 10 nucleotides match TRBD1. This CDR3 has 16 residues. Germline loops: CDR1 KGHDR, CDR2 SFDVKD. V was clipped by 2 bases and J by 7 bases; unmatched bases: 9. For the CDR3, the DNA is TGTGCCACCAGTGATTCCTCATACGGACAGGGGGGGACCCAGTACTTC. Amino acid sequence: CATSDSSYGQGGTQYF.

This clonotype showed up just a few times. CDR3 nucleotides: TGCGCCAGCAGCCATGGACGATCTGGAGCTTTCTTT. Protein sequence: CASSHGRSGAFF. This sequence joins TRBV4-3 and TRBJ1-1, with D unclear. CDR1 and CDR2 (germline): LGHNA, YSLEER. The CDR3 is 12 residues long. V lost 3 bases, J lost 10 bases, and 12 bases lay in between.

V usage is TRBV3-1 and J usage is TRBJ1-2; 7 nucleotides match TRBD1. Per the germline V gene, CDR1 is LGHDT and CDR2 is YNNKEL (reference sequence). With V trimmed by 0 bases and J by 8 bases, 6 bases remained unmatched. This CDR3 region has 14 residues. This CDR3 reads CASSQEDRHGGYTF. Written as DNA, the CDR3 is TGTGCCAGCAGCCAAGAGGACAGGCACGGAGGCTACACCTTC.

This clonotype showed up just a few times. The chain couples TRBV5-1 to TRBJ1-4, with no clear D. V dropped 1 base and J dropped 8 bases, with 18 bases sitting between them. Germline CDR1 and CDR2: SGHRS and YFSETQ. The CDR3 is 16 amino acids. The CDR3 bases are TGCGCCAGCAGCTTGTCCGGGAGCCAGTTAAACGAAAAACTGTTTTTT. Translated, it gives CASSLSGSQLNEKLFF.

The CDR3 protein is CASSMLTAPGIEAFF. CDR3 DNA sequence: TGCGCCAGCAGCATGTTGACAGCCCCGGGAATAGAAGCTTTCTTT. The genes are TRBV5-1 and TRBJ1-1; TRBD1 might be the D (5 bases). Per the germline V gene, CDR1 is SGHRS and CDR2 is YFSETQ. CDR3 length equals 15 residues. V lost 4 bases to trimming and J lost 8 bases, with 21 bases between them.

The chain has TRBV12-3 or TRBV12-4 and TRBJ2-1; D gene uncertain. Trimming removed 7 bases at V and 10 bases at J, with 17 bases between. The CDR3 contains 13 residues. The CDR3, as DNA: TGTGCCAGCACTATGTGGGGATCTTCGGAGCAGTTCTTC. It codes for CASTMWGSSEQFF.

The J gene is TRBJ2-1, the V gene TRBV7-6; either TRBD1 or TRBD2 may fit D (6 bases each). The CDR3 covers 12 residues. V was clipped by 4 bases and J by 8 bases, with 9 bases between them. CDR1 SGHVS and CDR2 FNYEAQ come from the germline V gene. The CDR3 bases are TGTGCCAGCAGCTCGGGGGCCCATGAGCAGTTCTTC. Translated, it gives CASSSGAHEQFF.

The table lists this clonotype with a few counts. The genes are TRBV5-6 and TRBJ2-2; D is unresolved. The ends were cut back, 4 bases at V and 5 bases at J, with 12 bases in the middle. Germline-derived CDR1 and CDR2 are SGHDT and YYEEEE. This CDR3 is 14 amino acids long. This CDR3 is CASSGLVLTGELFF. Written as DNA, the CDR3 is TGTGCCAGCAGCGGGTTGGTGCTGACCGGGGAGCTGTTTTTT.

This chain uses TRBV20-1 with TRBJ2-2, with 8 bases aligning to TRBD2. Germline assignment: CDR1 DFQATT and CDR2 SNEGSKA (reference sequence). The CDR3 is 17 amino acids. V trimming: 6 bases; J trimming: 3 bases; junction bases outside the gene matches: 15. The CDR3: CSATPYGRGLDTGELFF. CDR3 bases: TGCAGTGCCACACCGTACGGGAGGGGATTGGACACCGGGGAGCTGTTTTTT.

J is TRBJ2-2 and V is TRBV7-2; 10 bases fit TRBD2. V lost 5 bases to trimming and J lost 4 bases; unmatched junction nucleotides: 10. The germline gives CDR1 SGHTA, CDR2 FQGNSA. The CDR3 has 17 amino acids. CDR3: CASSLGWLAGVTGELFF. The CDR3 DNA follows: TGTGCCAGCAGCCTCGGGTGGCTAGCGGGGGTCACCGGGGAGCTGTTTTTT. Using reference TRBV7-2 and TRBJ2-2 for the parts outside the CDR3, the full variable domain is GAGVSQSPSNKVTEKGKDVELRCDPISGHTALYWYRQSLGQGLEFLIYFQGNSAPDKSGLPSDRFSAERTGGSVSTLTIQRTQQEDSAVYLCASSLGWLAGVTGELFFGEGSRLTVL.

J is TRBJ1-4 and V is TRBV20-1, with 9 positions matching TRBD1. The germline CDR1 and CDR2 sequences are DFQATT and SNEGSKA (reference sequence). V was pared by 6 bases and J by 6 bases, with 5 bases of the junction left unmatched. The length of the CDR3 is 13 residues. CDR3 residues: CSATGQGDEKLFF. The CDR3 DNA sequence: TGCAGTGCAACGGGACAGGGTGATGAAAAACTGTTTTTT.

V gene TRBV30 combines with J gene TRBJ2-7; 9 bases are shared with TRBD1. Germline CDR1 and CDR2: GTSNPN and SVGIG (reference sequence). V shed 4 bases, J shed 1 base, and the junction held 8 bases outside the gene matches. CDR3 length: 15 amino acids. CDR3 residues: CAWTIGTGKSYEQYF. The CDR3 DNA follows: TGTGCCTGGACGATCGGGACAGGGAAGTCCTACGAGCAGTACTTC.

This clonotype came up a few times. The chain links TRBV7-9 to TRBJ1-1; 9 bases agree with TRBD1. CDR3 length equals 18 residues. J was trimmed by 4 bases and V by 5 bases; bases with no gene match: 17. The V gene's germline CDR1 is SEHNR and CDR2 FQNEAQ (reference sequence). In DNA form, the CDR3 reads TGTGCCAGCAGCGAGATTAGGGACGGGACAGGGAGGGCCACTGAAGCTTTCTTT. It yields the protein CASSEIRDGTGRATEAFF. Using reference TRBV7-9 and TRBJ1-1 for the parts outside the CDR3, the full variable domain is DTGVSQNPRHKITKRGQNVTFRCDPISEHNRLYWYRQTLGQGPEFLTYFQNEAQLEKSRLLSDRFSAERPKGSFSTLEIQRTEQGDSAMYLCASSEIRDGTGRATEAFFGQGTRLTVV.